This T cell receptor (beta chain) was observed in a study of T cells in tuberculosis. Each donor contributed about 110,000 T cells on average, unsorted. Study observations and caveats: Active tuberculosis patients had shorter CDR3-alpha; the beta difference was nonsignificant. Smaller distances to GMM-specific TCRs suggested their expansion in active tuberculosis.

This clone was detected once. No antigen is known for it. TCRdb keeps only in-frame clones here, not all; method: immunoSEQ multiplex PCR. This sample has some 20,000 clones; more than 80% occur once, and the top ten carry 14% to 15%. This receptor was identified in a donor between 10 and 29 years old with latent tuberculosis or without tuberculosis infection. Sequenced input: PBMCs.

This chain's CDR3 is CASSFKGADTQYF. CDR3 DNA sequence: TGTGCCAGCAGCTTCAAGGGGGCGGATACGCAGTATTTT. The chain joins TRBV7-2 to TRBJ2-3; 7 bases line up with TRBD1. CDR3 size: 13 residues. V dropped 3 bases and J dropped 6; count of bases not matched to a gene: 3. Germline V lookup: CDR1 SGHTA, CDR2 FQGNSA.